Here is one T cell receptor (beta chain) with its context. The data were taken from a study of shared T cell receptors in the human thymus. TCRdb keeps only in-frame clones here, not all; method: immunoSEQ multiplex PCR. Here the sample spans roughly 560,000 clones, around 78% being singletons. The CDR3 runs 15 residues. Germline values: CDR1 MNHEY, CDR2 SVGAGI. With V trimmed by 7 bases and J by 2 bases, 9 bases remained unmatched. In addition, the sample was reused for a study of human thymus T cells. That paper adds: Resections were taken during corrective heart surgery, and the thymus tissue came from these. Related studies noted strongly shared thymic repertoires across unrelated people.

This receptor was identified in a boy under two years old with a congenital heart defect. V gene TRBV6-5 combines with J gene TRBJ2-5, with 8 bases fitting TRBD1. Sequencing was carried out using thymocytes. In DNA, the CDR3 is TGTGCCAGCACCCCGACACGACAGGGGCAAGAGACCCAGTACTTC. Its protein product is CASTPTRQGQETQYF.